This T cell receptor beta chain is from a study of shared clonotypes between healthy human individuals. In the study overall: There were three CD4 naive, three CD4 memory, two CD8 naive and one CD8 memory plates per donor.

Profiling relied on immunoSEQ multiplex PCR, and the TCRdb table lists in-frame clones only, not all of them. Here the sample spans approximately 980,000 clones, over 75% being singletons. Germline V lookup: CDR1 MRHNA, CDR2 SNTAGT. The CDR3 has 14 amino acids. V was shortened by 2 bases and J by 6 bases, with 13 bases between the two germline ends. The receptor comes from a young man in good health. The chain joins TRBV6-4 to TRBJ1-2; perhaps TRBD1 as D (5 bases). Sequencing used memory CD4+ T cells sorted from blood. Described subset: CD45RA-negative fraction. CDR3 sequence reads: CASSDRGEWDGYTF. CDR3 bases: TGTGCCAGCAGTGACAGGGGTGAGTGGGATGGCTACACCTTC.